This T cell receptor (beta chain) is from a study of OX40 agonist ivuxolimab in advanced cancers. With 4 bases clipped from V and 3 bases from J, the junction kept 3 bases outside the gene matches. CDR1 SGHVS and CDR2 FNYEAQ come from the germline V gene. This CDR3 contains 15 residues. Generated by immunoSEQ multiplex PCR, the TCRdb table keeps only in-frame clones and is missing some. The sample has tens of thousands of clones, around 86% seen once; the top ten hold about 1.9%. The chain joins TRBV7-6 to TRBJ2-7, with 13 nucleotides matching TRBD2. The receptor was isolated from an adult with an advanced solid tumor such as melanoma, head and neck, liver or kidney cancer. Specimen: CD4+ or CD8+ T cells sorted from blood, collected in a trial of the OX40 agonist ivuxolimab. CDR3 protein: CASSSGLAGVYEQYF. The CDR3 DNA sequence: TGTGCCAGCAGCTCCGGACTAGCGGGAGTCTACGAGCAGTACTTC.